This TCR beta chain was identified during a study of blood T cell repertoires in COVID-19 (dated by TCRdb to about 2020). About the full investigation: Collaborator samples came from the United States, Italy and Spain and covered acute and convalescent phases of COVID-19. Subjects who had been exposed to COVID-19, were actively infected with it, or had recovered from it provided the deeply sampled blood TCRbeta repertoires that made up the dataset. The sample metadata nearly always contained a de-identified subject ID, COVID-19 status, age in years and sex. Samples were obtained from the ongoing ImmuneRACE study (first 160 participants) and from approximately 1,200 subjects provided by 6 global collaborators. The prospective study material was composed of cDNA or gDNA derived from T cells, B-cell-depleted T cells, or PBMCs. Where available, HLA class I and class II types were taken from metadata supplied by the sample provider and were not determined by assay-based typing. The repertoires were released in a freely available public database meant as a resource for research on the immune response to SARS-CoV-2. Beyond this particular receptor, the publication reports: How much clinical and demographic metadata was included differed by source and by participant, and the metadata was provided uncurated.

TCRbeta CDR3 regions were amplified from genomic DNA using the immunoSEQ Assay, a bias-controlled multiplex PCR. For the original study's pipeline: Within the assay, amplification of reference gene primers was used to estimate how many nucleated cells each sample contained. To quantify the absolute abundance of each unique TCRbeta CDR3 rearrangement, sequence reads were collapsed and filtered. For each sample, productive Simpson clonality was calculated as the square root of Simpson's diversity index over productive rearrangements. Entries here come from immuneACCESS through TCRdb and include only in-frame sequences with V and J called. Some clones fail to appear in such tables; in the studies checked, an unresolved V gene covers under half of the shortfall, and the cause of the remainder is unknown. V and J calls and clone size are given by that table; D and trimming were obtained from the DNA. Counted in this sample were about 440,000 clones; around 88% of them appeared once. 10% to 15% of the sample rests with the top ten.

At one collaborating source in Seattle, patients were enrolled during active infection and were followed longitudinally through the course of disease. Collaborating institutions collected whole blood in K2EDTA tubes following their own protocols. For TCRbeta analysis, collaborator samples were shipped as frozen whole blood, as isolated PBMCs, or as DNA extracted from either sample type. The CDR3 holds 13 amino acids from the cysteine to the phenylalanine. Just the 39-base CDR3 DNA is kept, in frame starting at base 1. CDR1 is given as SQVTM and CDR2 as ANQGSEA, both from the germline V gene. V was cut back by 5 bases and J by 4 bases, leaving a gap of 14 bases between them. As for this clone: Its antigen is not yet known. The sample holds no much larger clone one base away, and base qualities are not on file.

Material for sequencing was peripheral blood. The sequence was obtained from a woman aged 50 to 65 with COVID-19, enrolled during active disease. The rearranged chain carries TRBV29-1 and TRBJ1-2; TRBD1 is possibly the D segment (5 matching bases). DNA sequence: TGCAGCGTTACTCTAGGGGCCGCCTATGGCTACACCTTC. Translated, this is CSVTLGAAYGYTF.